Described below is a single T cell receptor (beta chain) sequence and its context. Its specific antigen is unknown. Per-nucleotide qualities are absent, and no much larger clonotype sits a single base away. The immunoSEQ assay was used to generate TCR beta chain sequences from genomic DNA. For the original study's pipeline: CDR3 sequences not starting with the conserved framework cysteine at position 104 were manually removed. Clonality was calculated as one minus the normalized Shannon's Diversity Index, with values ranging from 0 (maximal diversity) to 1 (oligoclonal). Chi-squared comparison-of-proportions tests were used to check whether the frequency of the same CDR3 differed between samples, for example brain versus blood. Public clonotypes were identified through searches of immuneACCESS, and similarity to known antiviral clonotypes was evaluated with the VDJdb browser. The table comes from immuneACCESS by way of TCRdb, which keeps in-frame sequences with V and J called. Part of the clones is missing from these tables; in studies checked, under half for an unresolved V gene and the rest for unknown reasons. D and trimming were read from the DNA, whereas the V and J calls and clone size are those reported in that table. This sample is represented by 95,000 to 120,000 clones; 94% of them were singletons. The ten largest clones capture under 4.5% of the sample.

The record originates from a study of brain T cells in children with intractable seizures (dated by TCRdb to the early 2020s). Notes on the research overall: A NanoString immunology panel was first used to screen resected brain tissue from about 53 pediatric epilepsy surgery cases for immune gene transcripts. Among the approximately twelve selected surgery cases, pre-surgery blood was additionally sequenced for eight, leaving four cases with brain tissue only.

Overall study outcomes, separate from this receptor: Viral specificity was inferred solely from CDR3 sequence similarity, and the HCMV serostatus of the patients was not known. Because sequencing depth differed between pre- and post-surgery blood, the absence of clones from the pre-surgery sample may reflect undersampling.

The CDR3 runs 14 amino acids, cysteine and phenylalanine included. Only the CDR3 part of the read is kept: 42 bases, read in frame from the first base. Deletion took 6 bases off V and 7 bases off J, with a span of 15 bases between the germline ends. CDR1 and CDR2, looked up from the germline V gene, are MNHEY and SVGEGT. The time point label, read with the paper, signifies: resected brain tissue, or blood drawn just prior to surgery. Surgery cases with the highest brain T cell transcript signatures were selected for TCR beta chain sequencing of brain tissue and, where available, blood. Patients had been treated with at least one anti-epileptic drug before surgery. TCR-sequenced patients were children with drug-resistant epilepsy due to tuberous sclerosis complex, focal cortical dysplasia, Rasmussen encephalitis or hemimegalencephaly. Blood samples were collected immediately before the epilepsy surgery. Bulk genomic DNA was isolated from unsorted brain tissue and whole blood using the Monarch genomic DNA purification kit.

This sequence was found in a boy under two years old with hemimegalencephaly and intractable seizures. Recombination linked TRBV6-2 or TRBV6-3 to TRBJ1-4, with TRBD1 perhaps the D gene, on 6 matching bases. This sample comprised peripheral blood, obtained at surgery. Read as DNA, the sequence is TGTGCCAGCAGCCGCGGGACAAAAGGTGAAAAACTGTTTTTT. This sequence encodes CASSRGTKGEKLFF.